One and the same sample provided the 24 T cell receptor beta chains below, sequenced in a study of blood T cell repertoires in COVID-19. Clones were sequenced by immunoSEQ multiplex PCR, and TCRdb holds only the in-frame ones, with some missing. The repertoire includes about 400,000 clones, roughly 87% of them detected once, and under 3% sits in the top ten. The sample comprised PBMCs or T cells enriched from blood (not recorded which). The source is a woman between 25 and 40 years old who had recovered from COVID-19.

The J gene is TRBJ1-1, the V gene TRBV2, with 9 positions matching TRBD1. CDR1 and CDR2 from the germline V gene are SNHLY and FYNNEI. The junction had 4 bases not matched to a gene; V was cut back by 10 bases and J by 1 base. The CDR3 is 13 residues long. This CDR3 is CAIWTGENTEAFF. As DNA, the CDR3 is TGTGCCATCTGGACAGGGGAGAACACTGAAGCTTTCTTT.

The rearrangement uses TRBV5-1 and TRBJ2-2, with D unclear. This CDR3 comprises 17 residues. The V end lost 0 bases, the J end lost 3 bases, and 15 bases lay between the germline ends. The V gene's germline CDR1 is SGHRS and CDR2 YFSETQ. The CDR3 coding sequence is TGCGCCAGCAGCTTGGATGCCGGCCAGGTGCACACCGGGGAGCTGTTTTTT. Amino acid sequence: CASSLDAGQVHTGELFF.

The table lists this clone with a few counts. The chain links TRBV10-3 to TRBJ1-1; D is possibly TRBD1 (5 bases). This CDR3 comprises 13 residues. Per the germline V gene, CDR1 is ENHRY and CDR2 is SYGVKD. The V end lost 2 bases, the J end lost 6 bases, and 10 bases lay between the germline ends. CDR3 coding DNA: TGTGCCATCAGTGAGATCACAGGCGCTGAAGCTTTCTTT. Translating it yields CAISEITGAEAFF.

The chain links TRBV5-1 to TRBJ1-1; the D gene is possibly TRBD1 (5 bases). This CDR3 region has 15 residues. Germline loops: CDR1 SGHRS, CDR2 YFSETQ. V was pared by 1 base and J by 7 bases, with 17 bases between. The CDR3 region is CASSLTTGIRNEAFF. DNA for the CDR3: TGCGCCAGCAGCTTGACCACAGGTATAAGGAATGAAGCTTTCTTT. Drawing the rest from reference TRBV5-1 and TRBJ1-1, the complete variable domain is KAGVTQTPRYLIKTRGQQVTLSCSPISGHRSVSWYQQTPGQGLQFLFEYFSETQRNKGNFPGRFSGRQFSNSRSEMNVSTLELGDSALYLCASSLTTGIRNEAFFGQGTRLTVV.

The V and J genes are TRBV4-1 and TRBJ2-2; 10 bases map to TRBD2. Germline V lookup: CDR1 MGHRA, CDR2 YSYEKL. This CDR3 region has 18 residues. V shed 5 bases, J shed 3 bases, and the junction held 12 bases outside the gene matches. The CDR3 loop reads CASSGGWRAGGDTGELFF. The CDR3 DNA reads TGCGCCAGCAGCGGGGGATGGAGAGCGGGAGGGGACACCGGGGAGCTGTTTTTT.

This clone was observed once. The chain couples TRBV12-3 or TRBV12-4 to TRBJ1-1; 7 bases are shared with TRBD1. CDR3 length: 13 amino acids. Germline trimming cut 3 bases from V and 7 bases from J; bases unmatched to any gene: 5. CDR3 nucleotide sequence: TGTGCCAGCAGTTTCGGACAGGCGAATGAAGCTTTCTTT. It is translated as CASSFGQANEAFF.

CDR3: CASSKERGLADHTDTQYF. The CDR3 coding sequence is TGTGCCAGCAGCAAAGAGAGGGGACTAGCGGACCACACAGATACGCAGTATTTT. This rearrangement joins TRBV21-1 to TRBJ2-3; TRBD2, as called in the table, went unchecked against the DNA. TRBV21-1 corresponds to a pseudogene. This CDR3 has 18 residues.

This clone appeared a single time. This chain uses TRBV29-1 with TRBJ2-1; D is perhaps TRBD2 (6 bases). V lost 3 bases, J lost 4 bases, and 16 bases lay in between. Germline CDR1 reads SQVTM; CDR2 reads ANQGSEA. The CDR3 is 15 residues long. This chain's CDR3 is CSVEGGLLSYNEQFF. The CDR3 DNA follows: TGCAGCGTTGAGGGAGGTCTCTTATCGTACAATGAGCAGTTCTTC.

The chain employs TRBV11-3 and TRBJ2-7; 7 nucleotides agree with TRBD1. This CDR3 spans 15 amino acids. V was pared by 6 bases and J by 7 bases, with 15 bases of the junction left unmatched. Germline V gives CDR1 SGHNT, CDR2 YENEEA. As DNA, the CDR3 is TGTGCCAGCAGTCCCTATACAGGGGCCCTCAAGGAGCAGTACTTC. Amino acid sequence: CASSPYTGALKEQYF.

The J gene is TRBJ2-1, the V gene TRBV19; D call uncertain. V lost 5 bases and J 1 base, leaving 6 bases between the germline ends. Per the germline V gene, CDR1 is LNHDA and CDR2 is SQIVND (reference sequence). This CDR3 has 13 residues. The CDR3 reads CASSVVSYNEQFF. The DNA for the CDR3 is TGTGCCAGTAGTGTAGTATCCTACAATGAGCAGTTCTTC.

The J gene is TRBJ1-2, the V gene TRBV28, with TRBD1 matching over 8 bases. V shed 5 bases, J shed 7 bases, and the junction held 9 bases outside the gene matches. Germline loops: CDR1 MDHEN, CDR2 SYDVKM. The CDR3 totals 14 residues. In DNA, the CDR3 is TGTGCCAGCAGTCCCCCGGACAGGGTCGGTGGCTACACCTTC. It codes for CASSPPDRVGGYTF.

The chain combines TRBV2 with TRBJ2-3; D not certain. Deletions cut 3 bases from V and 2 bases from J, with 9 bases between. CDR1 is SNHLY, CDR2 FYNNEI, per germline. This CDR3 has 14 amino acids. CDR3 nucleotides: TGTGCCAGCAGTGAGCGGCGCTACACAGATACGCAGTATTTT. This encodes CASSERRYTDTQYF. Full variable domain (missing parts from reference TRBV2 and TRBJ2-3): EPEVTQTPSHQVTQMGQEVILRCVPISNHLYFYWYRQILGQKVEFLVSFYNNEISEKSEIFDDQFSVERPDGSNFTLKIRSTKLEDSAMYFCASSERRYTDTQYFGPGTRLTVL.

V usage is TRBV5-1 and J usage is TRBJ1-5; D is unresolved. Trimming pared 0 bases from V and 2 bases from J, leaving 15 bases between. CDR3 length: 17 amino acids. Germline V CDR1 and CDR2: SGHRS, YFSETQ. CDR3 coding DNA: TGCGCCAGCAGCTTGGCTCCCAGCGGTAGTGGCAATCAGCCCCAGCATTTT. It codes for CASSLAPSGSGNQPQHF.

This chain links TRBV18 with TRBJ1-3, with D possibly being TRBD1 (5 bases). The CDR3 has 14 residues. In germline, CDR1 is KGHSH, CDR2 LQKENI. The V gene lost 6 bases and the J gene lost 0 bases, with 9 bases spanning the gap. The CDR3 DNA sequence: TGTGCCAGCTCTCGGACAAACTCTGGAAACACCATATATTTT. Translated: CASSRTNSGNTIYF.

V usage is TRBV7-2 and J usage is TRBJ2-3; 8 bases are a match to TRBD1. The CDR3 extends over 14 amino acids. The ends lost 1 base at V and 7 bases at J; junction bases unmatched: 4. Germline V gene sequence: CDR1 SGHTA, CDR2 FQGNSA. In nucleotides, the CDR3 is TGTGCCAGCAGCTTAGGACAGGGGTCGAATACGCAGTATTTT. Amino acid sequence: CASSLGQGSNTQYF.

The chain recombines TRBV7-2 with TRBJ2-7; tentatively, D is TRBD2 (5 bases). The germline CDR1 and CDR2 sequences are SGHTA and FQGNSA. V was trimmed by 2 bases and J by 1 base, leaving 15 bases between them. The CDR3 is 16 amino acids. DNA of the CDR3: TGTGCCAGCAGCTTAAACGCGGGCGACGCTTCCTACGAGCAGTACTTC. Amino acids: CASSLNAGDASYEQYF.

This chain connects TRBV5-1 to TRBJ2-1; D call uncertain. There are 16 residues in the CDR3. The V and J ends lost 4 bases and 2 bases respectively, with 16 bases between them. The germline gives CDR1 SGHRS, CDR2 YFSETQ. CDR3 DNA sequence: TGCGCCAGCAGCACTTCTACAACGGGTGCCTACAATGAGCAGTTCTTC. Residues: CASSTSTTGAYNEQFF.

V is TRBV5-1 and J is TRBJ1-2; TRBD1 agrees at 9 bases. Germline-derived CDR1 and CDR2 are SGHRS and YFSETQ. After removal of 0 bases from V and 6 bases from J, the junction contained 3 bases not matched to a gene. CDR3 length: 14 amino acids. The CDR3 region is CASSLVDRGDGYTF. As DNA, the CDR3 is TGCGCCAGCAGCTTGGTGGACAGGGGCGATGGCTACACCTTC.

The V and J genes are TRBV7-9 and TRBJ1-3; D ambiguous. Germline V gene sequence: CDR1 SEHNR, CDR2 FQNEAQ (reference sequence). With 7 bases removed from V and 0 bases from J, the gap between germline ends came to 10 bases. This CDR3 is 14 amino acids long. The CDR3 nucleotides read TGTGCCAGCACCCCACGGGGCTCTGGAAACACCATATATTTT. Residues: CASTPRGSGNTIYF.

V is TRBV7-2 and J is TRBJ2-3; no definite D call. The CDR3 loop spans 13 amino acids. Between the trimmed V and J ends, which lost 3 bases and 2 bases, there was a span of 6 bases. Germline CDR1 reads SGHTA; CDR2 reads FQGNSA. The CDR3 here is CASSFTHTDTQYF. CDR3 nucleotide sequence: TGTGCCAGCAGCTTTACTCACACAGATACGCAGTATTTT.

The V gene is TRBV11-3, the J gene TRBJ2-5, with D perhaps TRBD1 (6 bases). Trimming stripped 5 bases from V and 3 bases from J, with 10 bases between. This CDR3 comprises 13 residues. Germline assignment: CDR1 SGHNT and CDR2 YENEEA. CDR3 coding DNA: TGTGCCAGCAGCGCCGGACAGAAAGAGACCCAGTACTTC. As protein: CASSAGQKETQYF.

The J gene is TRBJ1-2, the V gene TRBV28, with 8 bases matching TRBD1. The CDR3 runs 15 residues. V dropped 5 bases and J dropped 1; count of bases not matched to a gene: 6. CDR1 and CDR2 from the germline V gene are MDHEN and SYDVKM. CDR3 sequence: CASSSGQGINYGYTF. The DNA for the CDR3 is TGTGCCAGCAGTAGCGGACAGGGTATTAACTATGGCTACACCTTC.

The rearrangement uses TRBV9 and TRBJ1-4; 9 positions agree with TRBD1. The CDR3 is made up of 13 amino acids. Per germline, CDR1 SGDLS and CDR2 YYNGEE. The ends lost 6 bases at V and 6 bases at J; junction bases unmatched: 3. Here the CDR3 DNA reads TGTGCCAGCAACCGGGACAGGGATGAAAAACTGTTTTTT. The encoded protein is CASNRDRDEKLFF.

The chain is built from TRBV28 and TRBJ2-1; D is undetermined. V was clipped by 3 bases and J by 0 bases, with 6 bases between them. CDR1 MDHEN and CDR2 SYDVKM come from the germline V gene. The length of the CDR3 is 14 residues. The CDR3 is CASSFSSSYNEQFF. Written as DNA, the CDR3 is TGTGCCAGCAGTTTCTCGAGCTCCTACAATGAGCAGTTCTTC.